The present T cell receptor beta chain was sequenced within a study of multiple sclerosis patients with progressive multifocal leukoencephalopathy. With V trimmed by 5 bases and J by 2 bases, 15 bases remained unmatched. This CDR3 is 17 amino acids long. CDR1 and CDR2 (germline): SGHTA, FQGNSA. Indicated time point: before natalizumab initiation. Before the first natalizumab infusion, T0 blood samples were taken. The assay was run at survey level. TCRdb's table, derived via immunoSEQ multiplex PCR, lists solely in-frame clones and lacks some. This table has fewer than 40,000 clones, about 89% appearing once. In regard to this clone: Its antigen is unidentified.

Study-level points and caveats: Less diverse TRB repertoires were suggested in most PML patients.

The V and J genes are TRBV7-2 and TRBJ2-7; 7 nucleotides line up with TRBD2. The receptor was derived from a human donor with multiple sclerosis. The source material was PBMCs. The CDR3 nucleotides are TGTGCCAGCAGCCCCCCCGGTAGCGGGCAAGGTACCTACGAGCAGTACTTC. Translation: CASSPPGSGQGTYEQYF. The full variable domain, its missing parts supplied by reference TRBV7-2 and TRBJ2-7, is GAGVSQSPSNKVTEKGKDVELRCDPISGHTALYWYRQSLGQGLEFLIYFQGNSAPDKSGLPSDRFSAERTGGSVSTLTIQRTQQEDSAVYLCASSPPGSGQGTYEQYFGPGTRLTVT.